The T cell receptor beta chain described here comes from a study of neurological immune-mediated disorders. The germline gives CDR1 SGHRS, CDR2 YFSETQ. The V segment lost 1 base and the J segment 1 base; nucleotides outside the gene matches: 8. The CDR3 has 16 residues. Study-level points and caveats: No expanded-clone CDR3 amino acid sequence recurred across subjects, suggesting private TCR-beta repertoires.

This clonotype has ten or more counts. Antigen specificity is unknown. Healthy controls comprised blood bank volunteers in Maryland, USA. A single run covered 15-18 subjects with over 170 million TCR-beta sequences. TCRdb independently ran MiXCR on the 5' RACE reads; one entry per CDR3 protein. The data contain under 80,000 distinct CDR3 sequences, roughly 9.5% of them seen just once; the ten biggest clones take up about 1.7%. The chain joins TRBV5-1 to TRBJ2-7; 7 positions match TRBD1. The sequencing sample was made of PBMCs. This clonotype was sampled from a man in his fifties or sixties in good health. The CDR3 region has the DNA TGCGCCAGCAGCTTGTGGTCAGGGGGATCGTCCTACGAGCAGTACTTC. This codes for CASSLWSGGSSYEQYF. Full variable domain (missing parts from reference TRBV5-1 and TRBJ2-7): KAGVTQTPRYLIKTRGQQVTLSCSPISGHRSVSWYQQTPGQGLQFLFEYFSETQRNKGNFPGRFSGRQFSNSRSEMNVSTLELGDSALYLCASSLWSGGSSYEQYFGPGTRLTVT.